This TCR beta chain was identified during a study of blood T cell repertoires in COVID-19. CDR1 is MDHEN, CDR2 SYDVKM, per germline. V lost 4 bases and J 1 base, leaving 19 bases between the germline ends. This CDR3 comprises 17 residues. This clone was found once. The data were produced by immunoSEQ multiplex PCR, yet TCRdb's version contains in-frame clones alone and is incomplete. This table holds approximately 100,000 clones, around 87% found once. This chain links TRBV28 with TRBJ1-2; possible D gene TRBD1, 6 bases. The TCR comes from a woman in her twenties or thirties with acute or convalescent COVID-19. Sequencing input: peripheral blood. In nucleotides, the CDR3 is TGTGCCAGCAGTTCTTTTGGGGCAGGGGCAATTAACTATGGCTACACCTTC. Translated: CASSSFGAGAINYGYTF.